This T cell receptor beta chain was retrieved from a study of T-cell reconstitution after alpha-beta-depleted transplantation in children (dated by TCRdb to 2015 to 2016). For the wider study: Using TCR repertoire profiling, the study quantitatively followed how T-cell immune reconstitution unfolded in children after TCRalphabeta/CD19-depleted allogeneic hematopoietic cell transplantation.

V is cut by 8 bases and J by 6 bases, and the space between the germline ends is 20 bases. CDR1 is given as MDHEN and CDR2 as SYDVKM, both from the germline V gene. The CDR3 runs 15 amino acids, cysteine and phenylalanine included. Only the CDR3 region is kept as DNA, spanning 45 bases read in frame from base 1. The library relied on PCR. TCRdb lists the instrument as Illumina HiSeq 2500. To normalize quantification of the TCRbeta repertoire, the TCR libraries were built with molecular barcoding that relied on unique molecular identifiers. TCRdb passed the public sequencing reads through fastp at Q25 and MiXCR, retaining productive beta sequences. Every distinct CDR3 protein forms one entry, paired with its most common genes and DNA. The sample records roughly 500,000 distinct CDR3 sequences, roughly an eighth of which are singletons. The ten most abundant clones make up 4.5% to 6% of the sample. As concerns this clonotype: There is no known antigen for this receptor. Per-base quality was not reported, and no clone a single base away is much larger than it.

The receptor's source is a human donor who donated a stem cell graft to a child with combined immunodeficiency. This specimen consisted of PBMCs from the stem cell graft donor, obtained from the stem cell graft. This chain joins TRBV28 to TRBJ1-5, with a tentative D gene TRBD1 over 5 matching bases. The sequenced DNA: TGTGCCAGCGGGAGTTTCAGGGTAGAAGGTCAGCCCCAGCATTTT. This encodes CASGSFRVEGQPQHF.